The clone carrying this T cell receptor (beta chain) was detected many times. This specimen comes from a study of blood T cells in healthy people across ages. Study at large: Per every two T cells, about one barcoded beta molecule was captured by template switching.

Total RNA amounts of at least 6 micrograms were extracted per sample. PCR was performed a second time for about 7 to 11 cycles using a sample-barcoded 5' primer and a J-beta primer mix. Each cDNA molecule received a tag from a template-switch adaptor that had 12 random nucleotides. TCRdb used MiXCR to reprocess the 5' RACE reads, holding one entry per CDR3 protein. The sample holds some 640,000 distinct CDR3 sequences, approximately 30% seen once. Germline V gene lookup returns CDR1 LGHNA and CDR2 YSLEER. This CDR3 has 14 amino acids. The junction had 5 bases not matched to a gene; V was cut back by 4 bases and J by 8 bases.

The J gene is TRBJ2-4, the V gene TRBV4-3, with 10 bases lining up with TRBD2. The sequenced sample consisted of blood. This clonotype was sampled from a woman older than 75 in good health. Written as DNA, the CDR3 is TGCGCCAGCAGCCGACGACTAGCGGGTGACATTCAGTACTTC. Amino acid sequence: CASSRRLAGDIQYF.